This T cell receptor (beta chain) was profiled in a study of cytomegalovirus exposure and HLA in healthy donors. Overall study: The platform used for the 95 to 150 validation repertoires matched that of the roughly 670 first-cohort repertoires, a later analysis reported. Findings of the study overall: Three chains linked to CMV were shown in vitro to be specific for CMV antigens. A list of approximately 160 TCR beta chains associated with cytomegalovirus was given.

This CDR3 region has 15 residues. V dropped 6 bases and J dropped 3; count of bases not matched to a gene: 5. Germline V gene sequence: CDR1 MNHEY, CDR2 SVGAGI. About this clone: Its antigen is as yet unknown.

The method was immunoSEQ multiplex PCR; TCRdb's version includes in-frame clones alone and lacks a portion of them. This sample has 200,000 or so clones, with approximately 80% found just once. The sequenced sample was PBMCs. J is TRBJ2-2 and V is TRBV6-5; 9 positions match TRBD2. The source is a woman in her twenties or thirties in good health and CMV-seropositive. CDR3 in amino acids: CASRMGGRDTGELFF. CDR3 in DNA: TGTGCCAGCAGGATGGGCGGGAGGGACACCGGGGAGCTGTTTTTT.